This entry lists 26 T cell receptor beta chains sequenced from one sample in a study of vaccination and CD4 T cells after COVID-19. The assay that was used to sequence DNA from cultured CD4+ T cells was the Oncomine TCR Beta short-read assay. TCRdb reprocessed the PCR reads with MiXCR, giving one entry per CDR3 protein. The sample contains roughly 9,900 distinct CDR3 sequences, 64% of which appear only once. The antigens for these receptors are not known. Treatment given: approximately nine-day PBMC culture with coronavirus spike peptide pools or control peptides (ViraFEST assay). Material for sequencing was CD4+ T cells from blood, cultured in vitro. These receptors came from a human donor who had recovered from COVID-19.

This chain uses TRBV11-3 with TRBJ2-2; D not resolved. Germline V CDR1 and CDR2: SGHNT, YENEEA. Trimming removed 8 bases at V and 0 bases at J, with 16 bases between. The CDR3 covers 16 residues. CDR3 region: CASAKARTANTGELFF. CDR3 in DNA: TGTGCCAGCGCTAAGGCTAGAACGGCGAACACCGGGGAGCTGTTTTTT.

CDR3 residues: CATSRDRGKETQYF. In nucleotides, the CDR3 is TGTGCCACCAGCAGAGATCGGGGAAAAGAGACCCAGTACTTC. The chain uses TRBV15 and TRBJ2-5, with D possibly matching TRBD2 (5 bases). CDR1 is LNHNV and CDR2 is YYDKDF in the germline V gene (reference sequence). Trimming took off 0 bases at V and 3 bases at J, with 8 bases between the two ends. The CDR3 runs to 14 residues.

The CDR3 reads CASSPRQIDTQYF. The DNA of the CDR3 is TGTGCCAGCAGTCCGAGACAGATAGATACGCAGTATTTT. V usage is TRBV27 and J usage is TRBJ2-3; D possibly corresponds to TRBD1 (5 bases). Germline V gene data show CDR1 as MNHEY and CDR2 as SMNVEV (reference sequence). Between the trimmed V and J ends, which lost 5 bases and 5 bases, there was a span of 11 bases. The CDR3 covers 13 residues.

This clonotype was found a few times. The CDR3 coding sequence is TGTGCCAGCAGTCAACAGGGGGAAAACTATGGCTACACCTTC. Its translation is CASSQQGENYGYTF. The chain uses TRBV6-2 or TRBV6-3 and TRBJ1-2; the match to TRBD1 covers 8 bases. CDR1 and CDR2 from the germline V gene are MNHEY and SVGEGT. This CDR3 has 14 amino acids. J was trimmed by 2 bases and V by 5 bases; bases with no gene match: 4.

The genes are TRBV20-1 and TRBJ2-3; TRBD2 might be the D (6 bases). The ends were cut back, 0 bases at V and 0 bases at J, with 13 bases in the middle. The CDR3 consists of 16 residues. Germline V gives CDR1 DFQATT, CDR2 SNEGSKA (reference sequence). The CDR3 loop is CSARDPAAGSTDTQYF. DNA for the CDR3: TGCAGTGCTAGAGATCCGGCGGCGGGGAGCACAGATACGCAGTATTTT.

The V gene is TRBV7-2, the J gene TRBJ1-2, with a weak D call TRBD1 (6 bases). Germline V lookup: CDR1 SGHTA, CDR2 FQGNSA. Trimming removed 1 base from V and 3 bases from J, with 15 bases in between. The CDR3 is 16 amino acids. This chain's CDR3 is CASSLDLRGWDYGYTF. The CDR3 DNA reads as TGTGCCAGCAGCTTAGACCTCAGGGGCTGGGACTATGGCTACACCTTC.

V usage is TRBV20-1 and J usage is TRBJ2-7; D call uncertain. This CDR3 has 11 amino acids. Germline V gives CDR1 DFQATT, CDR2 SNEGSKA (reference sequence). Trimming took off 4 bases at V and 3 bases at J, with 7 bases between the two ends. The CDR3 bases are TGCAGTGCTACTTCCCGCTACGAGCAGTACTTC. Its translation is CSATSRYEQYF.

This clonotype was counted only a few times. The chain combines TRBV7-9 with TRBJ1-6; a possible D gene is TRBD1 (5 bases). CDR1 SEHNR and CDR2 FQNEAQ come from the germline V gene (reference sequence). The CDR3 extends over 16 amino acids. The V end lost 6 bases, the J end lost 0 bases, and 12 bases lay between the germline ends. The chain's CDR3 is CASSRGGSSYNSPLHF. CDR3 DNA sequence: TGTGCCAGCAGTCGGGGGGGGAGCTCCTATAATTCACCCCTCCACTTT.

The CDR3 spells CATQGTENSNQPQHF. The CDR3, as DNA: TGTGCCACCCAAGGGACAGAAAATAGCAATCAGCCCCAGCATTTT. The chain employs TRBV19 and TRBJ1-5; 7 nucleotides align to TRBD1. Unmatched junction bases numbered 9, after V lost 10 bases and J lost 0 bases. This CDR3 comprises 15 residues. From germline, CDR1 is LNHDA and CDR2 SQIVND (reference sequence). The full variable domain, its missing parts supplied by reference TRBV19 and TRBJ1-5, is DGGITQSPKYLFRKEGQNVTLSCEQNLNHDAMYWYRQDPGQGLRLIYYSQIVNDFQKGDIAEGYSVSREKKESFPLTVTSAQKNPTAFYLCATQGTENSNQPQHFGDGTRLSIL.

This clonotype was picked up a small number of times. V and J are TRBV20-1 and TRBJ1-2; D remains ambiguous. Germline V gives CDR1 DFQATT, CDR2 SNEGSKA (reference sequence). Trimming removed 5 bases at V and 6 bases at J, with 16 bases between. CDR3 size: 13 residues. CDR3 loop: CSASWNFGHGYTF. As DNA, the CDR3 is TGCAGTGCTTCCTGGAACTTCGGGCATGGCTACACCTTC.

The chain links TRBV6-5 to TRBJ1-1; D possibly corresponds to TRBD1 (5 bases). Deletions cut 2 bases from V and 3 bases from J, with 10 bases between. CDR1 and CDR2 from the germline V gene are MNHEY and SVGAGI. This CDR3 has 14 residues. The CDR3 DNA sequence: TGTGCCAGCAGTTACAGGGGCCGGGACACTGAAGCTTTCTTT. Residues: CASSYRGRDTEAFF.

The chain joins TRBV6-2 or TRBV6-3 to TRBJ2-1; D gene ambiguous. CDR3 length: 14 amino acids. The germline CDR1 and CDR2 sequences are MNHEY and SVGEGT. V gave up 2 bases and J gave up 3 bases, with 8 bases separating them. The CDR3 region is CASSYTGGYNEQFF. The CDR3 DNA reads TGTGCCAGCAGTTACACGGGTGGCTACAATGAGCAGTTCTTC.

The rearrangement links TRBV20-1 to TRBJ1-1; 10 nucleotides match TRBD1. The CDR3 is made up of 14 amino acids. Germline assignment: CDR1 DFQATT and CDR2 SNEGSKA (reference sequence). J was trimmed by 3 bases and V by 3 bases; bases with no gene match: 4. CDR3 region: CSASRDRGDTEAFF. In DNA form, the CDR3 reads TGCAGTGCTAGCCGGGACAGGGGTGACACTGAAGCTTTCTTT.

The CDR3 here is CSASRGLAEFPYEQYF. The CDR3 DNA follows: TGCAGTGCTAGTAGAGGACTAGCGGAATTTCCCTACGAGCAGTACTTC. The rearrangement joins TRBV20-1 to TRBJ2-7; 10 bases agree with TRBD2. The CDR3 is made up of 16 amino acids. Per the germline V gene, CDR1 is DFQATT and CDR2 is SNEGSKA (reference sequence). V was pared by 3 bases and J by 2 bases, with 10 bases of the junction left unmatched.

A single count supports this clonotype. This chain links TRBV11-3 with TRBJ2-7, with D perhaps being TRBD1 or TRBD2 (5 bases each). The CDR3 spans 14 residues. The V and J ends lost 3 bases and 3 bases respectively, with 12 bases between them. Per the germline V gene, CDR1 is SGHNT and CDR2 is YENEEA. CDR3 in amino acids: CASSFGDPLYEQYF. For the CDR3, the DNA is TGTGCCAGCAGCTTCGGGGACCCCCTCTACGAGCAGTACTTC.

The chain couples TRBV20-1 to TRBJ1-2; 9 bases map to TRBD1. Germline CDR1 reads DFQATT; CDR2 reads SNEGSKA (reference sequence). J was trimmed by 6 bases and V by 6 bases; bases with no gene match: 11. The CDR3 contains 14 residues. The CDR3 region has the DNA TGCAGTGCCGCACGGGACAGGGCAAATAATGGCTACACCTTC. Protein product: CSAARDRANNGYTF.

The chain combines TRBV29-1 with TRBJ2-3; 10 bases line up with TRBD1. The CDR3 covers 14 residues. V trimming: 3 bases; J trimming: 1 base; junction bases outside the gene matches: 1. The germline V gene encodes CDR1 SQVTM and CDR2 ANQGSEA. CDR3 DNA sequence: TGCAGCGTTGAGGGGACAGGGGGCACAGATACGCAGTATTTT. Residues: CSVEGTGGTDTQYF.

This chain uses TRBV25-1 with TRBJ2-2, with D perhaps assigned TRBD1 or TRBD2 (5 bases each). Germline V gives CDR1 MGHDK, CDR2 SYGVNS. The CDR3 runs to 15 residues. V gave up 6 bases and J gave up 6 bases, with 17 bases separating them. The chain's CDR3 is CASSLWGLVSGELFF. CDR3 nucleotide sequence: TGTGCCAGCAGCCTCTGGGGGTTGGTCTCCGGGGAGCTGTTTTTT. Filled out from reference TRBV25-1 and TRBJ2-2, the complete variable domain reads EADIYQTPRYLVIGTGKKITLECSQTMGHDKMYWYQQDPGMELHLIHYSYGVNSTEKGDLSSESTVSRIRTEHFPLTLESARPSHTSQYLCASSLWGLVSGELFFGEGSRLTVL.

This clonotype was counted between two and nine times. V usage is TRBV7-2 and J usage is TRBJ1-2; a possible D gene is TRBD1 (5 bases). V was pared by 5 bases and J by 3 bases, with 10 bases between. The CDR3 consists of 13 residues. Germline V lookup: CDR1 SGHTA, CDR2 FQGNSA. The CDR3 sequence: CASSRDRDYGYTF. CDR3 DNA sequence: TGTGCCAGCAGCCGCGACAGAGACTATGGCTACACCTTC.

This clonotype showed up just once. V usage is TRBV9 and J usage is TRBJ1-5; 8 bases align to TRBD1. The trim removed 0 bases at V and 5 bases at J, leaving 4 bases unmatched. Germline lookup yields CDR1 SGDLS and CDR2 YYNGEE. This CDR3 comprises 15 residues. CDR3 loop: CASSVGQGADQPQHF. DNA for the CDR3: TGTGCCAGCAGCGTAGGGCAGGGGGCGGATCAGCCCCAGCATTTT.

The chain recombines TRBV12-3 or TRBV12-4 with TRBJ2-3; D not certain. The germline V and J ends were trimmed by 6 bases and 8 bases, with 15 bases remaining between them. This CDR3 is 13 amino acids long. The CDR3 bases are TGTGCCAGCAGCCCCCAAGTAAGAGGTACGCAGTATTTT. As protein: CASSPQVRGTQYF.

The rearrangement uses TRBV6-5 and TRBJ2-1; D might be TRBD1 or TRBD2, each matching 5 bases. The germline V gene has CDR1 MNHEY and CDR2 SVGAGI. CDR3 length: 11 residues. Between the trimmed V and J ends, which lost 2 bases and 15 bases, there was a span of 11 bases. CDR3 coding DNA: TGTGCCAGCAGTTACATGGGGGTATGGTTCTTC. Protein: CASSYMGVWFF.

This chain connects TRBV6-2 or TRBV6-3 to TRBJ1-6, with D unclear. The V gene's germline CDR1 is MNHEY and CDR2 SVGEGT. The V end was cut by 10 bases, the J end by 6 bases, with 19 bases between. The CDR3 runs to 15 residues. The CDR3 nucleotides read TGTGCCACCAAAGAAGGGAGTCGGGCTAATTCACCCCTCCACTTT. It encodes CATKEGSRANSPLHF.

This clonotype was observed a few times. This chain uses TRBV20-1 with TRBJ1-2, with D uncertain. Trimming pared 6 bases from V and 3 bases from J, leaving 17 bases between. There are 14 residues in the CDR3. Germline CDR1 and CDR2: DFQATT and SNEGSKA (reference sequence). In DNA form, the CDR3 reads TGCAGTGCGTCCCTACAACTATCCGACTATGGCTACACCTTC. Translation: CSASLQLSDYGYTF.

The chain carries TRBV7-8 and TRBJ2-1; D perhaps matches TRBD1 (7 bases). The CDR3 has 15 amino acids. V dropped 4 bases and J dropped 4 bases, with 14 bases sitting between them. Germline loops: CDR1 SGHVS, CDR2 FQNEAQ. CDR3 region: CASSSSTGTYNEQFF. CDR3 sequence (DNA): TGTGCCAGCAGCTCCTCGACAGGGACTTACAATGAGCAGTTCTTC.

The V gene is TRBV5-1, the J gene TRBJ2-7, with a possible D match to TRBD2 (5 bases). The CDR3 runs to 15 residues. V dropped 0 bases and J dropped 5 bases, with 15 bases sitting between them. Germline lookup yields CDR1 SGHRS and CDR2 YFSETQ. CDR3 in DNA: TGCGCCAGCAGCTTGGTTGTTGGAGGTTTCGACGAGCAGTACTTC. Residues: CASSLVVGGFDEQYF.